The 9 T cell receptor beta chains reported below all come from one sample, sequenced in a study of blood T cell repertoires in COVID-19. The table came from immunoSEQ multiplex PCR; TCRdb's copy has only in-frame clones and leaves some out. The sample holds hundreds of thousands of clones, around 90% seen once. The sample was PBMCs or T cells enriched from blood (not recorded which). Source of these receptors: a woman between 40 and 55 years old who had recovered from COVID-19.

This clone was observed once. The chain joins TRBV14 to TRBJ2-3; 9 bases line up with TRBD2. The CDR3 extends over 15 amino acids. CDR1 is SGHDN and CDR2 is FVKESK in the germline V gene. The trim removed 5 bases at V and 0 bases at J, leaving 3 bases unmatched. CDR3: CASSFSGSSTDTQYF. The CDR3 region has the DNA TGTGCCAGCAGCTTTAGCGGGAGTAGCACAGATACGCAGTATTTT.

The rearrangement uses TRBV6-5 and TRBJ1-1, with 9 bases identical to TRBD1. Germline V lookup: CDR1 MNHEY, CDR2 SVGAGI. The CDR3 is 13 amino acids. J gave up 5 bases and V 4 bases, and 2 bases lay outside the gene matches. This chain's CDR3 is CASSSDRGTEAFF. The CDR3 DNA sequence: TGTGCCAGCAGTTCGGACAGGGGAACTGAAGCTTTCTTT.

The chain joins TRBV15 to TRBJ2-1; D remains ambiguous. V lost 0 bases, J lost 7 bases, and 4 bases lay in between. CDR1 is LNHNV, CDR2 YYDKDF, per germline (reference sequence). This CDR3 is 12 amino acids long. In DNA, the CDR3 is TGTGCCACCAGCAGAGATCGGAATGAGCAGTTCTTC. As protein: CATSRDRNEQFF. The complete variable domain, with remaining parts taken from reference TRBV15 and TRBJ2-1, reads DAMVIQNPRYQVTQFGKPVTLSCSQTLNHNVMYWYQQKSSQAPKLLFHYYDKDFNNEADTPDNFQSRRPNTSFCFLDIRSPGLGDTAMYLCATSRDRNEQFFGPGTRLTVL.

V gene TRBV13 combines with J gene TRBJ1-3; possible D gene TRBD1, 5 bases. The V end was cut by 6 bases, the J end by 7 bases, with 19 bases between. CDR1 and CDR2 from the germline V gene are PRHDT and FYEKMQ (reference sequence). The CDR3 totals 15 residues. CDR3 DNA sequence: TGTGCCAGCAGTCAAAGACAGACACGTCAGAACACCATATATTTT. Amino acid sequence: CASSQRQTRQNTIYF.

V is TRBV20-1 and J is TRBJ2-1; no definite D call. Per the germline V gene, CDR1 is DFQATT and CDR2 is SNEGSKA (reference sequence). CDR3 length: 11 residues. V gave up 1 base and J gave up 10 bases, with 8 bases separating them. The chain's CDR3 is CSARVVTEQFF. The CDR3 nucleotides are TGCAGTGCTAGAGTAGTGACAGAGCAGTTCTTC.

The chain employs TRBV9 and TRBJ2-7, with D possibly being TRBD2 (5 bases). Germline V gene lookup returns CDR1 SGDLS and CDR2 YYNGEE. V shed 2 bases and J shed 4 bases, with 19 bases lying between them. The CDR3 runs 16 residues. The CDR3 DNA sequence: TGTGCCAGCAGCGTCTTCCCCCAAGGAGGTCGATACGAGCAGTACTTC. As protein: CASSVFPQGGRYEQYF.

This chain uses TRBV19 with TRBJ2-5; perhaps TRBD2 as D (5 bases). Germline V CDR1 and CDR2: LNHDA, SQIVND (reference sequence). The CDR3 contains 13 residues. V shed 3 bases and J shed 4 bases, with 9 bases lying between them. In DNA form, the CDR3 reads TGTGCCAGTAGTATCGGGGTAGCAGAGACCCAGTACTTC. Protein: CASSIGVAETQYF.

This chain connects TRBV5-4 to TRBJ1-1; 12 positions match TRBD1. The trim removed 0 bases at V and 6 bases at J, leaving 9 bases unmatched. This CDR3 comprises 17 residues. The germline V gene has CDR1 SGHNT and CDR2 YYREEE (reference sequence). CDR3 amino acids: CASSLEGTGGKSAEAFF. CDR3 DNA: TGTGCCAGCAGCTTGGAAGGGACAGGGGGCAAGAGCGCTGAAGCTTTCTTT.

The chain couples TRBV6-5 to TRBJ1-5; D ambiguous. Germline CDR1 MNHEY, CDR2 SVGAGI. CDR3 length: 15 residues. V lost 6 bases and J 0 bases, leaving 12 bases between the germline ends. The DNA for the CDR3 is TGTGCCAGCAGATCACGGGAGTCTAGCAATCAGCCCCAGCATTTT. The encoded protein is CASRSRESSNQPQHF.